The sequence of this T cell receptor beta chain was determined in a study of shared clonotypes between healthy human individuals. As for the study in general: Three CD4 naive, three CD4 memory, two CD8 naive and one CD8 memory plate were used per donor.

Some clones are missing from TCRdb's copy, which holds only in-frame ones; the method was immunoSEQ multiplex PCR. The table lists about 1 million clones, under 80% of them singletons. The CDR3 has 14 amino acids. Between the trimmed V and J ends, which lost 2 bases and 4 bases, there was a span of 10 bases. The germline V gene encodes CDR1 SGHTA and CDR2 FQGNSA. Study-wide results and caveats: For naive CD4 cells, roughly 5% of clonotypes were shared across a few donors.

This clone was seen a handful of times. Its matching antigen is unknown. Other nucleotide sequences from this sample produce the same CDR3. The TCR sequence derives from a man aged 18 to 29 in good health. The sample was memory CD4+ T cells sorted from blood. Subset indicated: CD45RA-negative fraction. The chain combines TRBV7-2 with TRBJ2-3; tentative D call: TRBD1 (6 bases). The CDR3 region is CASSLTRGADTQYF. CDR3 in DNA: TGTGCCAGCAGCTTAACCAGGGGCGCAGATACGCAGTATTTT. Together with reference TRBV7-2 and TRBJ2-3, the CDR3 gives the full variable domain: GAGVSQSPSNKVTEKGKDVELRCDPISGHTALYWYRQSLGQGLEFLIYFQGNSAPDKSGLPSDRFSAERTGGSVSTLTIQRTQQEDSAVYLCASSLTRGADTQYFGPGTRLTVL.